Sequencing of this T cell receptor beta chain was carried out in a study of cytomegalovirus exposure and HLA in healthy donors. With 60 Vbeta and 13 Jbeta primers, the PCR was carried out. TCRdb keeps only in-frame clones here, not all; method: immunoSEQ multiplex PCR. Among around 200,000 clones, around 83% were seen once, and the ten largest hold 2.5% to 3%. The CDR3 consists of 15 residues. The V gene's germline CDR1 is MNHEY and CDR2 SVGAGI. The J segment lost 6 bases and the V segment lost 6 bases, leaving 7 bases of the junction unmatched. Sequencing was carried out using PBMCs. The chain links TRBV6-5 to TRBJ2-1, with TRBD1 matching 11 bases. The sequence derives from a woman in her thirties or forties in good health and CMV-seronegative. This CDR3 reads CASSPGQGAFNEQFF. The CDR3 DNA sequence: TGTGCCAGCAGCCCTGGACAGGGGGCTTTCAATGAGCAGTTCTTC.